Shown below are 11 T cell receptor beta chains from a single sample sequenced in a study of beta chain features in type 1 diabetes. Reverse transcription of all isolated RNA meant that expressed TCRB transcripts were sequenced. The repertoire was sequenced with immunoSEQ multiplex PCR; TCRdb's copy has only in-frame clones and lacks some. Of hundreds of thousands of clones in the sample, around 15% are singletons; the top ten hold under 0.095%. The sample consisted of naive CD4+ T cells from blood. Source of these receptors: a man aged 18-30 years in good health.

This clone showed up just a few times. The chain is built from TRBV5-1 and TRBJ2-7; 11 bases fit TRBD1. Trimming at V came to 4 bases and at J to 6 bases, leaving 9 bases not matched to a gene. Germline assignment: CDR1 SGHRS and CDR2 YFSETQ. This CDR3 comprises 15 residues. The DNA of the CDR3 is TGCGCCAGCAGCCCGACGGGACAGGGGGTGTCCGAGCAGTACTTC. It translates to CASSPTGQGVSEQYF.

The CDR3 protein is CASSITLPGLMYF. The CDR3 region has the DNA TGTGCCAGCAGTATAACCCTACCGGGACTCATGTACTTC. V usage is TRBV28 and J usage is TRBJ2-7, with D possibly TRBD2 on 6 matching bases. V lost 5 bases and J 12 bases, leaving 20 bases between the germline ends. Germline-derived CDR1 and CDR2 are MDHEN and SYDVKM. The CDR3 contains 13 residues.

CDR3 in amino acids: CASSLVRGSVDEQYF. The DNA of the CDR3 is TGTGCCAGCAGCTTGGTAAGGGGAAGTGTAGACGAGCAGTACTTC. This chain uses TRBV5-4 with TRBJ2-7; the D gene is possibly TRBD1 (5 bases). Trimming took off 0 bases at V and 5 bases at J, with 15 bases between the two ends. Germline-derived CDR1 and CDR2 are SGHNT and YYREEE (reference sequence). This CDR3 is 15 amino acids long.

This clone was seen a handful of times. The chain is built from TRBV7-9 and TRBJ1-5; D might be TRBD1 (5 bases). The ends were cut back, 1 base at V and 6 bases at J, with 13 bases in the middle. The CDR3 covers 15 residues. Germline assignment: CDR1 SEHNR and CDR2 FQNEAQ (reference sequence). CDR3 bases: TGTGCCAGCAGCTTAGGTGGGGGAAGTGGTCAGCCCCAGCATTTT. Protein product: CASSLGGGSGQPQHF.

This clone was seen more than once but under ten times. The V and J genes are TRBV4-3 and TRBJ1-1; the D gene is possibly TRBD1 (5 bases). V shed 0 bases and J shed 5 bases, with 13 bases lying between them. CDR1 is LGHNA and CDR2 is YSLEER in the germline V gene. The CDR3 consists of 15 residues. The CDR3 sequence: CASSQEAGRWTEAFF. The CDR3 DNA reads TGCGCCAGCAGCCAAGAGGCAGGGCGGTGGACTGAAGCTTTCTTT.

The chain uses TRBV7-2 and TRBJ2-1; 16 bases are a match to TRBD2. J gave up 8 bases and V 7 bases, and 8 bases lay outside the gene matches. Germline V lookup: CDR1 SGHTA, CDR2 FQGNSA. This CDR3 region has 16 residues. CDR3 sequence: CASNLPGLAGGDEQFF. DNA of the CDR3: TGTGCCAGCAATCTGCCGGGACTAGCGGGAGGGGATGAGCAGTTCTTC.

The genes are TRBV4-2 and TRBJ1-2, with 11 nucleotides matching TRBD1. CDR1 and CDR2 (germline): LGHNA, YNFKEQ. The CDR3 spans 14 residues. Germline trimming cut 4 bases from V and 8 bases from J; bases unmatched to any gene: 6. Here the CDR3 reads CASSRAGQGDGYTF. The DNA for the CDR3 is TGTGCCAGCAGCCGCGCGGGACAGGGGGACGGCTACACCTTC.

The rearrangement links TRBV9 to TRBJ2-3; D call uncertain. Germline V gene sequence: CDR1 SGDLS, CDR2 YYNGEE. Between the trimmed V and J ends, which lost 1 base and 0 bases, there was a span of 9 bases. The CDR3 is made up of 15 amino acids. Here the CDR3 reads CASSVRPGSTDTQYF. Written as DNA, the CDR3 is TGTGCCAGCAGCGTAAGGCCGGGTAGCACAGATACGCAGTATTTT.

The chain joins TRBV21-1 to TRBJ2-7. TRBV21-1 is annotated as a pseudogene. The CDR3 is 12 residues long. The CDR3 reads CASSKVDYEQYF. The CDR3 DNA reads TGTGCCAGCAGCAAAGTCGACTACGAGCAGTACTTC.

The CDR3 coding sequence is TGTGCCAGCAGTGACGGGACAGGGAGTGTTCGCTACACCTTC. Protein: CASSDGTGSVRYTF. The chain has TRBV6-5 and TRBJ1-2; 9 bases fit TRBD1. Germline lookup yields CDR1 MNHEY and CDR2 SVGAGI. The CDR3 is 14 residues long. The J segment lost 9 bases and the V segment lost 5 bases, leaving 10 bases of the junction unmatched.

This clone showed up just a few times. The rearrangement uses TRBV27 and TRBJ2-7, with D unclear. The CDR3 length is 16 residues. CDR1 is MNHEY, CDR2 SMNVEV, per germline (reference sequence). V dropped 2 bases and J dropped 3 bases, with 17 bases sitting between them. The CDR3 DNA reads TGTGCCAGCAGTTTAACCCCCTCCCGGTGGGGCTACGAGCAGTACTTC. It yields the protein CASSLTPSRWGYEQYF.